The rows below give T cell receptor beta chains drawn from one sample of a study of blood T cells in healthy people across ages. MiXCR, applied by TCRdb to the 5' RACE reads, yields one record per CDR3 protein. The table shows hundreds of thousands of distinct CDR3 sequences, with around 48% occurring only once. Sequenced input: blood. These receptors were taken from a woman between 55 and 75 years old in good health. Both conserved end residues are part of each CDR3. D genes are given only for firm matches. Where a row states a size, it is once, few, many or the class of an expanded clone; other rows omit it.

v_gene	j_gene	d_gene	abundance	CDR3nt	CDR3aa
TRBV4-2	TRBJ2-5	NA	few	TGTGCCAGCAGCCAAGATTACGGAAACCAAGAGACCCAGTACTTC	CASSQDYGNQETQYF
TRBV2	TRBJ2-3	TRBD2	NA	TGTGCCAGCAGTACTAGCGGGAGGCCTGATACGCAGTATTTT	CASSTSGRPDTQYF
TRBV20-1	TRBJ2-7	NA	few	TGCAGTGCCAGGGCCCAAACATACGAGCAGTACTTC	CSARAQTYEQYF
TRBV7-2	TRBJ1-2	NA	few	TGTGCCAGCAGCTACGGGGGCCGTGATGGCTACACCTTC	CASSYGGRDGYTF
TRBV25-1	TRBJ2-5	TRBD1	NA	TGTGCCAGCAGTGAATCCGGGACAGGGGAGGATGAGCAGTACTTC	CASSESGTGEDEQYF
TRBV7-9	TRBJ2-6	TRBD1	NA	TGTGCCAGCAGCTTTCCCGGACAGGCTGGGGCCAACGTCCTGACTTTC	CASSFPGQAGANVLTF
TRBV7-2	TRBJ1-1	TRBD1	NA	TGTGCCAGCAGCCTATACAGGGGTCCTGAAGCTTTCTTT	CASSLYRGPEAFF
TRBV4-1	TRBJ2-1	NA	few	TGCGCCAGCAGCCAAGTGATCTCCTACAATGAGCAGTTCTTC	CASSQVISYNEQFF
TRBV29-1	TRBJ2-6	TRBD1	many	TGCAGCGTCCCCGGGACAGGAGTCTTTGGGGCCAACGTCCTGACTTTC	CSVPGTGVFGANVLTF
TRBV13	TRBJ2-3	TRBD2	few	TGTGCCAGCAGCTTGGCGGGAGTAGCAGATACGCAGTATTTT	CASSLAGVADTQYF
TRBV11-2	TRBJ1-6	TRBD1	NA	TGTGCCAGCAGCTCGTCTGACAGGGGGTCTAATTCACCCCTCCACTTT	CASSSSDRGSNSPLHF
TRBV5-8	TRBJ1-3	NA	NA	TGTGCCAGCAGCTATTGGAGGGCGGAATTCTCTGGAAACACCATATATTTT	CASSYWRAEFSGNTIYF
TRBV6-2/TRBV6-3	TRBJ2-7	NA	NA	TGTGCCAGCAGTTACTCATTAGCGACGACCTACGAGCAGTACTTC	CASSYSLATTYEQYF
TRBV20-1	TRBJ2-1	TRBD1	NA	TGCAGTGCTAGAGATCTACAGACAGGGCTCAATGAGCAGTTCTTC	CSARDLQTGLNEQFF
TRBV7-2	TRBJ2-7	NA	NA	TGTGCCAGCAGCCTCCTGGCTCCGGTAAGCTCCTACAATGAGCAGTACTTC	CASSLLAPVSSYNEQYF
TRBV4-3	TRBJ1-1	TRBD1	NA	TGCGCCAGCAGCCACGTGGACAGGGGCACTGAAGCTTTCTTT	CASSHVDRGTEAFF
TRBV7-2	TRBJ2-3	NA	few	TGTGCCAGCAGCCCAAGGACTGGGAAGACGGATACGCAGTATTTT	CASSPRTGKTDTQYF
TRBV13	TRBJ2-3	TRBD2	NA	TGTGCCAGCAGCGCAGGACTAGCGGGAGGGCCGTGGAGCCCAGATACGCAGTATTTT	CASSAGLAGGPWSPDTQYF
TRBV7-2	TRBJ2-3	NA	NA	TGTGCCAGCATGCAATTCACAGATACGCAGTATTTT	CASMQFTDTQYF
TRBV10-3	TRBJ2-1	TRBD2	few	TGTGCCATCAGTTCAAGGGACAGGGGACTAGCGGGACTCTACAATGAGCAGTTCTTC	CAISSRDRGLAGLYNEQFF
TRBV30	TRBJ1-4	NA	many	TGTGCCTGGAGTGGACTTCTAGGAAGATGGGAAAAACTGTTTTTT	CAWSGLLGRWEKLFF
TRBV4-2	TRBJ2-3	NA	NA	TGTGCCAGCAGCCGAGACCCCGGGGGCGGGGAAGATACGCAGTATTTT	CASSRDPGGGEDTQYF
TRBV6-5	TRBJ2-3	NA	NA	TGTGCCAGCAGATTCCTGGGTGGTGATACGCAGTATTTT	CASRFLGGDTQYF